This T cell receptor (beta chain) derives from a study of blood T cell repertoires in COVID-19. Profiling relied on immunoSEQ multiplex PCR, and the TCRdb table lists in-frame clones only, not all of them. The sample gives some 70,000 clones, 79% of which show up once; roughly a tenth is in the top ten. This clone was picked up one time. The sequenced sample was peripheral blood. The clonotype was recovered from a woman in her 50s with acute or convalescent COVID-19.

The CDR3 sequence is CASSAGGWNEQFF. CDR3 nucleotide sequence: TGTGCCAGCTCTGCGGGAGGCTGGAATGAGCAGTTCTTC. This sequence joins TRBV6-5 and TRBJ2-1; TRBD2 matches 8 bases. V lost 8 bases to trimming and J lost 7 bases; unmatched junction nucleotides: 7. The germline V gene encodes CDR1 MNHEY and CDR2 SVGAGI. The CDR3 consists of 13 residues.